This note documents a single T cell receptor (beta chain) sequence. These data belong to a study of blood T cell repertoires in COVID-19. Patients of the Seattle cohort, enrolled during active infection, were followed longitudinally. The CDR3 is made up of 14 amino acids. Trimming cost V 5 bases and J 2 bases, with 10 bases left between them. Germline CDR1 reads KGHDR; CDR2 reads SFDVKD. Per the original data handling: How many nucleated cells were present was estimated from reference gene primer amplification. Assay: immunoSEQ multiplex PCR; the TCRdb copy retains only in-frame clones and omits some. The V and J calls and clone size are taken from that table; D and trimming were inferred from the DNA. The table records roughly 340,000 clones, about 90% of them present only once.

The rearrangement joins TRBV24-1 to TRBJ2-3; tentatively, D is TRBD1 (6 bases). The source is a woman between 50 and 59 years old with COVID-19, enrolled during active disease. The sequenced material came from peripheral blood. The DNA of the CDR3 is TGTGCCACCAGTGTCCAGGGGATCACAGATACGCAGTATTTT. Its protein is CATSVQGITDTQYF.